Presented here are 31 T cell receptor beta chains from one specimen sequenced in a study of blood T cell repertoires in COVID-19. Profiling relied on immunoSEQ multiplex PCR, and the TCRdb table lists in-frame clones only, not all of them. The sample has some 250,000 clones; 70% to 90% are singletons. The sample consisted of PBMCs or T cells enriched from blood (not recorded which). The receptors here all came from a woman aged 50 to 65 who had recovered from COVID-19.

The chain employs TRBV27 and TRBJ2-1; D is possibly TRBD1 (5 bases). Germline V CDR1 and CDR2: MNHEY, SMNVEV (reference sequence). V was cut by 5 bases and J by 3 bases, with 14 bases left in between. The CDR3 has 15 amino acids. CDR3 DNA: TGTGCCAGCAGTGAGGCAGGGATCATCTACAATGAGCAGTTCTTC. Translation: CASSEAGIIYNEQFF.

In this sample, this clone turned up once. V gene TRBV7-9 combines with J gene TRBJ1-1; perhaps TRBD1 as D (6 bases). This CDR3 comprises 12 residues. The germline CDR1 and CDR2 sequences are SEHNR and FQNEAQ (reference sequence). The V end was cut by 5 bases, the J end by 6 bases, with 10 bases between. In nucleotides, the CDR3 is TGTGCCAGCAGCAACAGGGTCGCTGAAGCTTTCTTT. Translated, it gives CASSNRVAEAFF.

The CDR3 loop reads CASSSGTPPGELFF. DNA of the CDR3: TGTGCCAGCAGTTCCGGGACTCCCCCCGGGGAGCTGTTTTTT. This chain joins TRBV27 and TRBJ2-2; possible D gene TRBD2, 6 bases. Germline loops: CDR1 MNHEY, CDR2 SMNVEV (reference sequence). The V and J ends lost 4 bases and 6 bases respectively, with 12 bases between them. The CDR3 has 14 residues.

Only a few counts were recorded for this clone. The chain is built from TRBV6-8 and TRBJ2-2; no definite D call. Trimming took off 0 bases at V and 1 base at J, with 3 bases between the two ends. This CDR3 spans 14 amino acids. Germline V lookup: CDR1 MNHGY, CDR2 SAAAGT. CDR3 in amino acids: CASSYSLNTGELFF. The CDR3 nucleotides are TGTGCCAGCAGTTACTCACTGAACACCGGGGAGCTGTTTTTT.

The chain has TRBV20-1 and TRBJ2-2, with 7 bases identical to TRBD2. This CDR3 contains 15 residues. CDR1 and CDR2 from the germline V gene are DFQATT and SNEGSKA (reference sequence). The V and J ends lost 3 bases and 1 base, in that order; junction bases with no gene match: 5. This CDR3 is CSASKAGRNTGELFF. For the CDR3, the DNA is TGCAGTGCTAGTAAAGCGGGAAGGAACACCGGGGAGCTGTTTTTT.

V is TRBV23-1 and J is TRBJ1-2, with D possibly matching TRBD1 (5 bases). TRBV23-1 is designated an ORF whose function remains uncertain. The CDR3 runs 15 residues. Trimming left V 0 bases short and J 2 bases short, with 10 bases between. The CDR3 region has the DNA TGCGCCAGCAGTCAATCCGGGGGTTCGAACTATGGCTACACCTTC. This gives the protein CASSQSGGSNYGYTF.

This chain joins TRBV27 and TRBJ1-4; 7 bases map to TRBD1. Unmatched junction bases numbered 4, after V lost 9 bases and J lost 3 bases. The CDR3 sequence is 13 residues long. The germline gives CDR1 MNHEY, CDR2 SMNVEV (reference sequence). CDR3 region: CASRGLANEKLFF. The CDR3 DNA reads as TGTGCCAGTAGGGGGCTTGCTAATGAAAAACTGTTTTTT.

For this clone: One end of the junction varies from germline; a read error may be responsible. V and J are TRBV2 and TRBJ2-1; a possible D gene is TRBD2 (5 bases). The CDR3 is made up of 10 amino acids. The V gene's germline CDR1 is SNHLY and CDR2 FYNNEI. CDR3 bases: TGTGCCAGCAGTAACGGACTGAATCTCTTC. Translation: CASSNGLNLF. Looking up the rest from reference TRBV2 and TRBJ2-1 gives the full variable domain: EPEVTQTPSHQVTQMGQEVILRCVPISNHLYFYWYRQILGQKVEFLVSFYNNEISEKSEIFDDQFSVERPDGSNFTLKIRSTKLEDSAMYFCASSNGLNLFGPGTRLTVL.

The CDR3 DNA is TGTGCCAGCAGCCAAGAACCCCAGGGGGATCAGCCCCAGCATTTT. This sequence encodes CASSQEPQGDQPQHF. This sequence joins TRBV4-2 and TRBJ1-5; 7 bases are a match to TRBD1. The V segment lost 0 bases and the J segment 5 bases; nucleotides outside the gene matches: 4. CDR1 LGHNA and CDR2 YNFKEQ come from the germline V gene. CDR3 length equals 15 residues.

This clone turned up a few times. V gene TRBV25-1 combines with J gene TRBJ2-7, with TRBD2 identical over 8 bases. Unmatched junction bases numbered 3, after V lost 8 bases and J lost 6 bases. The CDR3 sequence is 11 residues long. From germline, CDR1 is MGHDK and CDR2 SYGVNS. The CDR3 nucleotides are TGTGCCAGCCGAAGCGGGAGCGAGCAGTACTTC. This encodes CASRSGSEQYF.

The chain recombines TRBV3-1 (or the pseudogene TRBV3-2) with TRBJ1-6; D is undetermined. V lost 0 bases, J lost 4 bases, and 13 bases lay in between. The CDR3 totals 17 residues. Germline assignment: CDR1 LGHDT and CDR2 YNNKEL (reference sequence). This CDR3 reads CASSQETPTLYNSPLHF. In DNA form, the CDR3 reads TGTGCCAGCAGCCAAGAAACCCCAACTTTGTATAATTCACCCCTCCACTTT.

The V gene is TRBV3-1 (or the pseudogene TRBV3-2), the J gene TRBJ2-2; 7 bases align to TRBD2. Germline V gene lookup returns CDR1 LGHDT and CDR2 YNNKEL (reference sequence). V trimming: 2 bases; J trimming: 6 bases; junction bases outside the gene matches: 6. This CDR3 region has 15 residues. The CDR3 DNA reads as TGTGCCAGCAGCCAAACCGGGAGGTGGTCCGGGGAGCTGTTTTTT. It codes for CASSQTGRWSGELFF.

The chain combines TRBV27 with TRBJ2-3, with 15 bases fitting TRBD2. CDR1 and CDR2 (germline): MNHEY, SMNVEV (reference sequence). The CDR3 totals 16 residues. Germline trimming cut 2 bases from V and 10 bases from J; bases unmatched to any gene: 7. The CDR3 coding sequence is TGTGCCAGCAGTTTACGGACTAGCGGGAGGGCCTATGCGCAGTATTTT. Protein product: CASSLRTSGRAYAQYF.

This clone was recorded once. V is TRBV24-1 and J is TRBJ2-1, with 11 bases aligning to TRBD2. V lost 1 base and J lost 4; bases outside the gene matches: 14. The CDR3 is 20 amino acids. Germline CDR1 KGHDR, CDR2 SFDVKD. The DNA of the CDR3 is TGTGCCACCAGTGATTTTGCCGGACGGTTGACTAGCGGGAATTACAATGAGCAGTTCTTC. Amino acid sequence: CATSDFAGRLTSGNYNEQFF.

The V and J genes are TRBV5-8 and TRBJ1-1; D is ambiguous. V lost 0 bases and J 1 base, leaving 7 bases between the germline ends. Germline-derived CDR1 and CDR2 are SGHTS and YDEGEE. The CDR3 totals 14 residues. The CDR3 is CASSLGYRNTEAFF. The CDR3 DNA reads TGTGCCAGCAGCTTGGGTTACAGGAACACTGAAGCTTTCTTT.

The rearrangement joins TRBV14 to TRBJ1-2; D gene ambiguous. Trimming cost V 3 bases and J 7 bases, with 15 bases left between them. Germline V lookup: CDR1 SGHDN, CDR2 FVKESK. The CDR3 loop spans 14 amino acids. The CDR3 DNA sequence: TGTGCCAGCAGCCATGACTATACACAGCGTGGCTACACCTTC. Its translation is CASSHDYTQRGYTF.

This clone appeared a few times. Other DNA sequences of this sample code for an identical CDR3. The rearrangement joins TRBV4-1 to TRBJ2-7, with 13 nucleotides matching TRBD2. V trimming: 1 base; J trimming: 3 bases; junction bases outside the gene matches: 0. CDR3 length equals 15 residues. Germline V gives CDR1 MGHRA, CDR2 YSYEKL. This CDR3 reads CASSQGLAGGYEQYF. The CDR3 DNA sequence: TGCGCCAGCAGCCAAGGACTAGCGGGAGGCTACGAGCAGTACTTC.

As for this clone: This may be a read error, as it is one base from a much larger clone. V is TRBV7-6 and J is TRBJ1-6, with no clear D. Germline V gene data show CDR1 as SGHVS and CDR2 as FNYEAQ. The V and J ends lost 1 base and 0 bases respectively, with 4 bases between them. This CDR3 contains 15 residues. The CDR3 loop is CASSLESSYNSPLHF. CDR3 sequence (DNA): TGTGCCAGCAGCTTAGAGAGCTCCTATAATTCACCCCTCCACTTT.

The chain joins TRBV4-1 to TRBJ1-3, with a tentative D call TRBD1 (5 bases). The ends were cut back, 4 bases at V and 9 bases at J, with 16 bases in the middle. Germline-derived CDR1 and CDR2 are MGHRA and YSYEKL. The CDR3 sequence is 14 residues long. The CDR3 is CASSRIGTFTTIYF. In nucleotides, the CDR3 is TGCGCCAGCAGCCGCATAGGGACTTTCACCACCATATATTTT.

This chain links TRBV7-8 with TRBJ1-2, with D unclear. V lost 0 bases and J lost 2, with 13 bases in between. The germline CDR1 and CDR2 sequences are SGHVS and FQNEAQ. The CDR3 has 16 amino acids. This CDR3 reads CASSLAAQATNYGYTF. CDR3 nucleotides: TGTGCCAGCAGCTTAGCGGCCCAGGCTACCAACTATGGCTACACCTTC.

The chain uses TRBV12-3 or TRBV12-4 and TRBJ1-3; D ambiguous. This CDR3 is built from 11 residues. Trimming removed 6 bases from V and 10 bases from J, with 10 bases in between. The CDR3 loop is CASRDERTIYF. CDR3 nucleotides: TGTGCCAGCAGAGACGAGCGGACCATATATTTT.

This clone appeared once. The chain uses TRBV4-1 and TRBJ1-1; the D is unclear. V was pared by 4 bases and J by 3 bases, with 12 bases between. Germline CDR1 is MGHRA and CDR2 is YSYEKL. The CDR3 is made up of 14 amino acids. The CDR3 loop is CASSLVVRDTEAFF. CDR3 DNA: TGCGCCAGCAGCCTGGTAGTGAGGGACACTGAAGCTTTCTTT.

The chain is built from TRBV30 and TRBJ1-1; maybe TRBD1 (5 bases). The CDR3 covers 13 residues. CDR1 and CDR2 (germline): GTSNPN, SVGIG (reference sequence). The ends were cut back, 0 bases at V and 4 bases at J, with 9 bases in the middle. In nucleotides, the CDR3 is TGTGCCTGGAGTGTACGGGGGTCCACTGAAGCTTTCTTT. Translating it yields CAWSVRGSTEAFF.

J is TRBJ2-2 and V is TRBV6-6; 8 nucleotides align to TRBD2. V gave up 8 bases and J gave up 1 base; unmatched junction bases: 6. The CDR3 totals 15 residues. Germline CDR1 reads MNHNY; CDR2 reads SVGAGI (reference sequence). The CDR3 protein is CASGSSGRNTGELFF. In DNA form, the CDR3 reads TGTGCCAGCGGGTCCAGCGGGAGGAACACCGGGGAGCTGTTTTTT.

J is TRBJ2-2 and V is TRBV5-8, with TRBD2 as a possible D gene (6 bases). V dropped 4 bases and J dropped 2 bases, with 12 bases sitting between them. This CDR3 spans 15 amino acids. Looked up from germline, CDR1 is SGHTS and CDR2 is YDEGEE. CDR3 DNA: TGTGCCAGCAGCCGCGGGACGCCCAACACCGGGGAGCTGTTTTTT. Translated, it gives CASSRGTPNTGELFF.

This clone was seen just once. V gene TRBV5-4 combines with J gene TRBJ2-5, with a weak D call TRBD2 (5 bases). CDR3 length: 15 amino acids. V lost 0 bases to trimming and J lost 4 bases, with 13 bases between them. The germline gives CDR1 SGHNT, CDR2 YYREEE (reference sequence). The DNA of the CDR3 is TGTGCCAGCAGCTTGGCGGAGGTCCCCAGAGAGACCCAGTACTTC. Translated: CASSLAEVPRETQYF. The variable domain in full, completed from reference TRBV5-4 and TRBJ2-5, reads ETGVTQSPTHLIKTRGQQVTLRCSSQSGHNTVSWYQQALGQGPQFIFQYYREEENGRGNFPPRFSGLQFPNYSSELNVNALELDDSALYLCASSLAEVPRETQYFGPGTRLLVL.

The chain joins TRBV5-1 to TRBJ2-1, with D possibly matching TRBD2 (5 bases). With 7 bases removed from V and 1 base from J, the gap between germline ends came to 15 bases. CDR1 is SGHRS and CDR2 is YFSETQ in the germline V gene. The CDR3 spans 15 residues. CDR3 in amino acids: CASSQGSPSYNEQFF. CDR3 bases: TGCGCCAGCTCGCAAGGGAGCCCTTCCTACAATGAGCAGTTCTTC.

Here the CDR3 DNA reads TGTGCCAGCAGTTCCCCCGGACAGGTGGGATCCTACGAGCAGTACTTC. Amino acid sequence: CASSSPGQVGSYEQYF. The V call is TRBV6-5, the J call TRBJ2-7; 7 nucleotides align to TRBD1. With 4 bases clipped from V and 1 base from J, the junction kept 10 bases outside the gene matches. Per the germline V gene, CDR1 is MNHEY and CDR2 is SVGAGI. The CDR3 contains 16 residues.

This clone has only a few counts. J is TRBJ2-7 and V is TRBV7-8, with 8 nucleotides matching TRBD1. The CDR3 is 14 amino acids. V lost 2 bases, J lost 3 bases, and 3 bases stayed unmatched. CDR1 and CDR2 from the germline V gene are SGHVS and FQNEAQ. DNA for the CDR3: TGTGCCAGCAGCTTAAGACAGGGGTTCTACGAGCAGTACTTC. Its translation is CASSLRQGFYEQYF.

The chain is built from TRBV6-6 and TRBJ2-3, with 10 bases that match TRBD2. The CDR3 is made up of 14 amino acids. The trim removed 8 bases at V and 3 bases at J, leaving 5 bases unmatched. Germline CDR1 is MNHNY and CDR2 is SVGAGI (reference sequence). CDR3 region: CASGQREGTDTQYF. The CDR3 DNA sequence: TGTGCCAGCGGCCAGCGGGAGGGGACAGATACGCAGTATTTT.

The V call is TRBV9, the J call TRBJ2-1; 9 bases are a match to TRBD1. The CDR3 sequence is 13 residues long. Germline trimming cut 6 bases from V and 6 bases from J; bases unmatched to any gene: 4. Looked up from germline, CDR1 is SGDLS and CDR2 is YYNGEE. The CDR3 DNA reads TGTGCCAGCACAGGACAGGGGACCAATGAGCAGTTCTTC. It encodes CASTGQGTNEQFF.